Each of the 8 T cell receptor beta chains below was sequenced from the same sample in a study of blood T cell repertoires in COVID-19. Repertoires were generated with immunoSEQ multiplex PCR, while TCRdb's copy carries only in-frame clones and drops some. The sample lists approximately 90,000 clones, approximately 86% occurring once. The sequenced sample was peripheral blood. The receptors were sampled from a man older than 75 with active or convalescent COVID-19.

This clone was observed a few times. The chain is built from TRBV18 and TRBJ2-1; TRBD2 aligns across 9 bases. The germline V gene encodes CDR1 KGHSH and CDR2 LQKENI. There are 16 residues in the CDR3. V lost 0 bases and J lost 6; bases outside the gene matches: 6. The CDR3 sequence: CASSPPSAGGGNEQFF. CDR3 DNA: TGTGCCAGCTCACCACCTTCGGCGGGAGGGGGCAATGAGCAGTTCTTC.

This chain connects TRBV9 to TRBJ2-2; D remains unclear. This CDR3 has 15 amino acids. V was trimmed by 4 bases and J by 0 bases, leaving 10 bases between them. The V gene's germline CDR1 is SGDLS and CDR2 YYNGEE. CDR3 in DNA: TGTGCCAGCAGCCCAGAGCTAGCGAACACCGGGGAGCTGTTTTTT. It is translated as CASSPELANTGELFF. The full variable domain, completed using reference TRBV9 and TRBJ2-2, is DSGVTQTPKHLITATGQRVTLRCSPRSGDLSVYWYQQSLDQGLQFLIQYYNGEERAKGNILERFSAQQFPDLHSELNLSSLELGDSALYFCASSPELANTGELFFGEGSRLTVL.

V is TRBV18 and J is TRBJ1-1; D not certain. The CDR3 has 13 residues. The V gene lost 2 bases and the J gene lost 2 bases, with 6 bases spanning the gap. Germline lookup yields CDR1 KGHSH and CDR2 LQKENI. This CDR3 is CASSPNRNTEAFF. The CDR3 region has the DNA TGTGCCAGCTCACCAAACAGAAACACTGAAGCTTTCTTT.

The chain uses TRBV12-5 and TRBJ2-1, with TRBD2 matching 12 bases. The ends lost 5 bases at V and 6 bases at J; junction bases unmatched: 2. The CDR3 is 14 amino acids. Germline CDR1 reads LGHNT; CDR2 reads FRNRAP. Here the CDR3 DNA reads TGTGCTAGTGGTCGACTAGCGGGGGTCAATGAGCAGTTCTTC. This gives the protein CASGRLAGVNEQFF.

This sequence joins TRBV9 and TRBJ2-2; tentative D call: TRBD1 (5 bases). V was cut by 0 bases and J by 6 bases, with 12 bases left in between. The V gene's germline CDR1 is SGDLS and CDR2 YYNGEE. This CDR3 has 15 residues. CDR3 DNA: TGTGCCAGCAGCGTAGTAGCAGGGCCCCCCGGGGAGCTGTTTTTT. It translates to CASSVVAGPPGELFF.

This chain connects TRBV6-6 to TRBJ1-2; D may be TRBD1 (5 bases). The V end was cut by 4 bases, the J end by 6 bases, with 15 bases between. The CDR3 runs to 14 residues. Germline CDR1 MNHNY, CDR2 SVGAGI (reference sequence). The DNA of the CDR3 is TGTGCCAGCAGTTCCTTACGACAAGGGGATGGCTACACCTTC. This codes for CASSSLRQGDGYTF.

In its sample, this clone was seen once. The gene calls are TRBV28 and TRBJ1-2; 7 nucleotides align to TRBD1. The CDR3 spans 15 residues. The V gene's germline CDR1 is MDHEN and CDR2 SYDVKM. V was clipped by 5 bases and J by 5 bases; unmatched bases: 11. The CDR3 sequence is CASSLSPGTAYGYTF. The DNA for the CDR3 is TGTGCCAGCAGTCTCTCCCCCGGGACAGCATATGGCTACACCTTC.

The gene calls are TRBV29-1 and TRBJ1-2; perhaps TRBD1 as D (5 bases). The germline CDR1 and CDR2 sequences are SQVTM and ANQGSEA. Trimming removed 7 bases from V and 8 bases from J, with 20 bases in between. This CDR3 region has 13 residues. The CDR3 DNA reads TGCAGCGCTGGGGGGTTTTCGGGTGGCGGCTACACCTTC. Translated, it gives CSAGGFSGGGYTF.